The 23 T cell receptor beta chains in this list originate from one sample, sequenced in a study of T-cell reconstitution after alpha-beta-depleted transplantation in children. Preparation of the TCRbeta library was carried out with unique molecular identifiers. TCRdb redid the calling of the PCR reads with MiXCR, one entry per CDR3 protein. The sample records about 100,000 distinct CDR3 sequences, roughly 7.6% being singletons. The sequencing used PBMCs, collected before TCRalphabeta/CD19-depleted stem cell transplant. The receptors here all came from a boy between 2 and 10 years old with acute lymphoblastic leukemia, due to receive a stem cell transplant.

This clonotype appeared many times. The rearrangement joins TRBV5-6 to TRBJ1-1, with D maybe TRBD1 (5 bases). The V end lost 2 bases, the J end lost 1 base, and 12 bases lay between the germline ends. Germline V gives CDR1 SGHDT, CDR2 YYEEEE. The CDR3 extends over 15 amino acids. CDR3 residues: CASSFLQDQNTEAFF. Written as DNA, the CDR3 is TGTGCCAGCAGCTTCCTACAGGATCAGAACACTGAAGCTTTCTTT.

This clonotype was detected only a few times. V is TRBV5-4 and J is TRBJ2-5, with D possibly being TRBD1 or TRBD2 (6 bases each). Deletions cut 6 bases from V and 5 bases from J, with 17 bases between. Per the germline V gene, CDR1 is SGHNT and CDR2 is YYREEE (reference sequence). The CDR3 has 14 residues. The CDR3 loop reads CASTQPGAGETQYF. For the CDR3, the DNA is TGTGCCAGCACCCAGCCGGGGGCAGGGGAGACCCAGTACTTC.

The chain recombines TRBV5-1 with TRBJ1-6; 7 bases are shared with TRBD1. The V gene's germline CDR1 is SGHRS and CDR2 YFSETQ. The length of the CDR3 is 15 residues. J lost 8 bases, V lost 0 bases, and 5 bases had no gene match. The CDR3: CASSLVGTDDSPLHF. In DNA, the CDR3 is TGCGCCAGCAGCTTGGTAGGGACAGATGATTCACCCCTCCACTTT.

The chain employs TRBV5-1 and TRBJ2-6; a weak D match, TRBD2 (5 bases). The CDR3 runs to 15 residues. Trimming removed 0 bases at V and 3 bases at J, with 7 bases between. CDR1 is SGHRS, CDR2 YFSETQ, per germline. The CDR3 reads CASSLGGYGANVLTF. The CDR3 coding sequence is TGCGCCAGCAGCTTGGGAGGGTATGGGGCCAACGTCCTGACTTTC.

This chain uses TRBV7-2 with TRBJ2-5; no firm D call. Germline V CDR1 and CDR2: SGHTA, FQGNSA. V was trimmed by 1 base and J by 5 bases, leaving 14 bases between them. The CDR3 has 15 amino acids. The CDR3 DNA reads TGTGCCAGCAGCTTAGGTTGGGTAAGCAGGGAGACCCAGTACTTC. It translates to CASSLGWVSRETQYF.

The chain has TRBV7-9 and TRBJ2-7; possibly TRBD1 for D (6 bases). The V end was cut by 6 bases, the J end by 2 bases, with 14 bases between. This CDR3 comprises 14 residues. Germline V CDR1 and CDR2: SEHNR, FQNEAQ (reference sequence). The CDR3, as DNA: TGTGCCAGCAGACCTACAGGGCTCCCCTACGAGCAGTACTTC. As protein: CASRPTGLPYEQYF.

Many counts were recorded for this clonotype. The chain combines TRBV5-1 with TRBJ1-5; no reliable D call. The V end lost 5 bases, the J end lost 5 bases, and 11 bases lay between the germline ends. Germline CDR1 reads SGHRS; CDR2 reads YFSETQ. The CDR3 is 13 amino acids. The CDR3 here is CASRQNRDQPQHF. The CDR3, as DNA: TGCGCCAGCAGGCAGAACAGAGATCAGCCCCAGCATTTT.

This clonotype was picked up a small number of times. This chain connects TRBV20-1 to TRBJ2-1, with D tentatively TRBD1 or TRBD2 (5 bases each). The ends were cut back, 6 bases at V and 8 bases at J, with 23 bases in the middle. CDR1 is DFQATT and CDR2 is SNEGSKA in the germline V gene (reference sequence). This CDR3 spans 15 amino acids. As DNA, the CDR3 is TGCAGTGCGAATAGATTCGACCAAATGGGGGATGAGCAGTTCTTC. This gives the protein CSANRFDQMGDEQFF.

This clonotype has a count of ten or more. This chain joins TRBV10-2 and TRBJ1-5, with a weak D call TRBD1 (5 bases). The CDR3 covers 14 residues. Germline V gene lookup returns CDR1 WSHSY and CDR2 SAAADI. Trimming stripped 3 bases from V and 5 bases from J, with 11 bases between. CDR3 DNA sequence: TGCGCCAGCAGTGACCAGGGCTGGGATCAGCCCCAGCATTTT. Translated: CASSDQGWDQPQHF.

This clonotype was counted only a few times. This rearrangement joins TRBV4-3 to TRBJ2-2; D is perhaps TRBD1 or TRBD2 (6 bases each). V lost 4 bases and J lost 1, with 10 bases in between. The CDR3 totals 15 residues. Germline values: CDR1 LGHNA, CDR2 YSLEER. The CDR3 loop is CASSRRGMNTGELFF. The CDR3 nucleotides read TGCGCCAGCAGCCGGAGGGGGATGAACACCGGGGAGCTGTTTTTT.

About this clonotype: Since a much larger clone is just one base distant, this may be a read error. The J gene is TRBJ2-3, the V gene TRBV5-5, with a tentative D call TRBD1 (5 bases). Per the germline V gene, CDR1 is SGHKS and CDR2 is YYEKEE (reference sequence). V shed 4 bases and J shed 2 bases, with 14 bases lying between them. This CDR3 is built from 15 residues. The CDR3 loop is CASSIQGASTDTQYF. For the CDR3, the DNA is TGTGCCAGCAGCATCCAGGGTGCGTCCACAGATACGCAGTATTTT.

Comment on this clonotype: A single base separates this from a much larger clone, so it may be a read error. This CDR3 is missing its conserved last phenylalanine or tryptophan, likely due to a read error. The chain has TRBV12-3 or TRBV12-4 and TRBJ2-2; D is unclear. With 4 bases removed from V and 1 base from J, the gap between germline ends came to 13 bases. The CDR3 has 16 amino acids. The CDR3 loop reads CASSSRPGGNTGELFY. The DNA for the CDR3 is TGTGCCAGCAGTTCCCGCCCGGGCGGGAACACCGGGGAGCTGTTTTAT.

The chain is built from TRBV10-3 and TRBJ2-4; D tentatively reads TRBD1 or TRBD2 (5 bases each). Deletions cut 6 bases from V and 6 bases from J, with 15 bases between. This CDR3 contains 14 residues. CDR1 ENHRY and CDR2 SYGVKD come from the germline V gene. The CDR3 bases are TGTGCCATCAGGGGACCGGGACGGGGAAACATTCAGTACTTC. Its translation is CAIRGPGRGNIQYF.

This clonotype was found many times. The chain combines TRBV12-3 or TRBV12-4 with TRBJ2-3; D perhaps matches TRBD1 (7 bases). V lost 7 bases and J 0 bases, leaving 23 bases between the germline ends. The CDR3 totals 18 residues. CDR3 sequence reads: CASIPISTGTESTDTQYF. The CDR3 DNA is TGTGCCAGCATCCCCATCTCGACAGGGACTGAAAGCACAGATACGCAGTATTTT.

The V and J genes are TRBV20-1 and TRBJ2-7; D tentatively fits TRBD1 or TRBD2 (5 bases each). This CDR3 has 13 amino acids. Trimming took off 2 bases at V and 7 bases at J, with 15 bases between the two ends. From germline, CDR1 is DFQATT and CDR2 SNEGSKA (reference sequence). The chain's CDR3 is CSARSRGPREQYF. The DNA for the CDR3 is TGCAGTGCTAGAAGCCGGGGCCCAAGGGAGCAGTACTTC.

This clonotype has at least ten counts. Sequence at one end of the junction differs from germline and may be a read error. V is TRBV11-2 and J is TRBJ2-5, with 13 bases identical to TRBD2. The CDR3 is 16 residues long. Germline V gene data show CDR1 as SGHAT and CDR2 as FQNNGV. This CDR3 is CASSLELAGGLETHYF. The CDR3 coding sequence is TGTGCCAGCAGCTTAGAACTAGCGGGGGGGCTGGAGACCCATTACTTC.

This chain links TRBV6-1 with TRBJ2-2, with 8 bases fitting TRBD1. Germline V gene sequence: CDR1 MNHNS, CDR2 SASEGT. This CDR3 is 16 amino acids long. With 4 bases clipped from V and 6 bases from J, the junction kept 10 bases outside the gene matches. This CDR3 reads CASSGEHGQGSGELFF. DNA for the CDR3: TGTGCCAGCAGTGGGGAGCACGGACAGGGTTCCGGGGAGCTGTTTTTT.

V is TRBV7-6 and J is TRBJ2-7; maybe TRBD1 (5 bases). The V gene's germline CDR1 is SGHVS and CDR2 FNYEAQ. V was shortened by 5 bases and J by 4 bases, with 15 bases between the two germline ends. CDR3 length: 14 amino acids. The CDR3 DNA reads as TGTGCCAGCAGCCGTACCGACAGCCTATACGAGCAGTACTTC. It yields the protein CASSRTDSLYEQYF. The complete variable domain, with remaining parts taken from reference TRBV7-6 and TRBJ2-7, reads GAGVSQSPRYKVTKRGQDVALRCDPISGHVSLYWYRQALGQGPEFLTYFNYEAQQDKSGLPNDRFSAERPEGSISTLTIQRTEQRDSAMYRCASSRTDSLYEQYFGPGTRLTVT.

This clonotype was found a few times. The V gene is TRBV9, the J gene TRBJ2-7; 8 nucleotides agree with TRBD1. Germline V gives CDR1 SGDLS, CDR2 YYNGEE. The V and J ends lost 4 bases and 4 bases, in that order; junction bases with no gene match: 10. The CDR3 sequence is 15 residues long. In DNA form, the CDR3 reads TGTGCCAGCAGCCCTCGGACAGGGATTTCGTACGAGCAGTACTTC. It specifies CASSPRTGISYEQYF.

This clonotype was counted only a few times. The chain combines TRBV7-3 with TRBJ2-7; 7 bases map to TRBD1. The CDR3 totals 15 residues. The V gene end was trimmed by 0 bases and the J gene end by 3 bases; junction bases not matched to a gene: 5. From germline, CDR1 is SGHTA and CDR2 FQGTGA. The CDR3 reads CASSLTDSGGYEQYF. CDR3 DNA sequence: TGTGCCAGCAGCTTAACGGATTCAGGGGGCTACGAGCAGTACTTC. Looking up the rest from reference TRBV7-3 and TRBJ2-7 gives the full variable domain: GAGVSQTPSNKVTEKGKYVELRCDPISGHTALYWYRQSLGQGPEFLIYFQGTGAADDSGLPNDRFFAVRPEGSVSTLKIQRTERGDSAVYLCASSLTDSGGYEQYFGPGTRLTVT.

This clonotype has at least ten counts. The genes are TRBV6-4 and TRBJ2-3, with D tentatively TRBD1 or TRBD2 (6 bases each). There are 16 residues in the CDR3. The germline V and J ends were trimmed by 5 bases and 1 base, with 16 bases remaining between them. Germline lookup yields CDR1 MRHNA and CDR2 SNTAGT. The CDR3 is CASSPSGARGTDTQYF. Written as DNA, the CDR3 is TGTGCCAGCAGTCCATCGGGGGCCAGAGGCACAGATACGCAGTATTTT.

The chain couples TRBV12-3 or TRBV12-4 to TRBJ1-5; D ambiguous. Trimming pared 5 bases from V and 6 bases from J, leaving 14 bases between. The length of the CDR3 is 14 residues. The CDR3 region is CASSVTGPAQPQHF. DNA for the CDR3: TGTGCCAGCAGTGTGACGGGTCCCGCTCAGCCCCAGCATTTT.

This clonotype was detected only a few times. The rearrangement links TRBV5-6 to TRBJ2-5; possible D gene TRBD2, 6 bases. This CDR3 spans 15 amino acids. Germline CDR1 SGHDT, CDR2 YYEEEE. Trimming stripped 5 bases from V and 5 bases from J, with 19 bases between. CDR3 residues: CASSPVGVGGETQYF. CDR3 in DNA: TGTGCCAGCAGTCCCGTCGGGGTTGGAGGGGAGACCCAGTACTTC. The whole variable domain, filled in from reference TRBV5-6 and TRBJ2-5, reads DAGVTQSPTHLIKTRGQQVTLRCSPKSGHDTVSWYQQALGQGPQFIFQYYEEEERQRGNFPDRFSGHQFPNYSSELNVNALLLGDSALYLCASSPVGVGGETQYFGPGTRLLVL.